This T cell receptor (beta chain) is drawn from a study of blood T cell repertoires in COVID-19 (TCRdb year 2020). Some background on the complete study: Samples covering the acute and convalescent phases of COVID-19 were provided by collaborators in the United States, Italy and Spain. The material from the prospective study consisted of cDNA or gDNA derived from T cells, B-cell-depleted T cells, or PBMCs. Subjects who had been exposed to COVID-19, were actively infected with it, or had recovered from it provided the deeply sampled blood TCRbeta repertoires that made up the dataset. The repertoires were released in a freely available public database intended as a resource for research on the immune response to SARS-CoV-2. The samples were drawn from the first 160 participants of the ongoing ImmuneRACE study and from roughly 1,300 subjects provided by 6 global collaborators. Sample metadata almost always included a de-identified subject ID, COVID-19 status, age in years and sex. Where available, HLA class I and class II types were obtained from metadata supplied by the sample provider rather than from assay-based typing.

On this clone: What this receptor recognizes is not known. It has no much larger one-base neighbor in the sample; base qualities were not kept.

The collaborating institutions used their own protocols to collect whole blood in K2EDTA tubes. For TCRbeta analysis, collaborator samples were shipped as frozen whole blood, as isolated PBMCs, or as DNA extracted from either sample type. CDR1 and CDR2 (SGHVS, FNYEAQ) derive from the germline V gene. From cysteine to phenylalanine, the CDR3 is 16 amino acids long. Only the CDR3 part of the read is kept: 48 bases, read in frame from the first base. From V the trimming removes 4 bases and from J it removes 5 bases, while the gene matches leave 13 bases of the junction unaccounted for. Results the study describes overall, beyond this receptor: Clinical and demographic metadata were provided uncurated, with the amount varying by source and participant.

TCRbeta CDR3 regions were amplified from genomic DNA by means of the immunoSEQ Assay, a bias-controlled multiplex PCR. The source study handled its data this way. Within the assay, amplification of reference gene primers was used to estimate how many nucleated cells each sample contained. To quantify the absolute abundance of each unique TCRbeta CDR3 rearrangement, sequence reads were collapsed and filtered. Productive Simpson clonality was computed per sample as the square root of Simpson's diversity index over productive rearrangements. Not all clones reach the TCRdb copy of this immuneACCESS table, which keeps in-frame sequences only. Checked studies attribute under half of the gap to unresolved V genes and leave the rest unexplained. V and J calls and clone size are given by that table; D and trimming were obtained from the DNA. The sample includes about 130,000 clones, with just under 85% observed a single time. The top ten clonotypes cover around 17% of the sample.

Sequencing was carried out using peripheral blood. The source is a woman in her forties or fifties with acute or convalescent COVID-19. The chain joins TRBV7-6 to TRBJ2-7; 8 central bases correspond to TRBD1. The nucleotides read TGTGCCAGCAGCTCCGGACAGGGAGCCCTTATGAACGAGCAGTACTTC. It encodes CASSSGQGALMNEQYF.